Below, 16 T cell receptor beta chains from the same sample are listed, as sequenced in a study of response to subunit inactivated influenza vaccine. TCRdb independently ran MiXCR on the RT-PCR reads; one entry per CDR3 protein. The repertoire holds about 540,000 distinct CDR3 sequences, with roughly a quarter as singletons. Separately, the same data were catalogued under a study of T cells expressing NK-cell markers. This second study notes: 5'RACE template switching built TCR beta cDNA with unique molecular identifiers.

This specimen consisted of CD4+ T cells sorted from PBMCs, obtained approximately 13 days after vaccination. The receptors stem from a man aged 50-60 years who received an inactivated influenza vaccine.

This clonotype has ten or more counts. One junction end disagrees with the germline gene, perhaps due to a read error. V and J are TRBV5-1 and TRBJ2-6; D gene uncertain. Germline CDR1 and CDR2: SGHRS and YFSETQ. The CDR3 is 16 residues long. DNA of the CDR3: TGTGCCAGCAGTCTTGGCCGCGGCTCTGGGGCCAACGTCCTGACTTTC. As protein: CASSLGRGSGANVLTF.

The chain joins TRBV11-2 to TRBJ2-6; no clear D. CDR3 length: 15 amino acids. The germline CDR1 and CDR2 sequences are SGHAT and FQNNGV. With 6 bases removed from V and 5 bases from J, the gap between germline ends came to 14 bases. The CDR3 region has the DNA TGTGCCAGCAGGAAATGGGGTCTCAGGGCCAACGTCCTGACTTTC. Its protein product is CASRKWGLRANVLTF. Filled out from reference TRBV11-2 and TRBJ2-6, the complete variable domain reads EAGVAQSPRYKIIEKRQSVAFWCNPISGHATLYWYQQILGQGPKLLIQFQNNGVVDDSQLPKDRFSAERLKGVDSTLKIQPAKLEDSAVYLCASRKWGLRANVLTFGAGSRLTVL.

The J gene is TRBJ1-5, the V gene TRBV12-3 or TRBV12-4; D ambiguous. Trimming stripped 8 bases from V and 6 bases from J, with 14 bases between. The CDR3 totals 13 residues. As DNA, the CDR3 is TGTGCCAGCTGTATTTCGGGCGGTCAGCCCCAGCATTTT. Its translation: CASCISGGQPQHF.

The chain employs TRBV5-5 and TRBJ2-2; 14 nucleotides align to TRBD2. Germline V lookup: CDR1 SGHKS, CDR2 YYEKEE (reference sequence). V dropped 4 bases and J dropped 4; count of bases not matched to a gene: 6. The CDR3 consists of 17 residues. CDR3 region: CASSPTSGGASTGELFF. DNA of the CDR3: TGTGCCAGCAGCCCGACTAGCGGGGGGGCCAGCACCGGGGAGCTGTTTTTT.

The chain uses TRBV15 and TRBJ1-1; D remains unclear. The CDR3 has 17 residues. The germline V and J ends were trimmed by 3 bases and 5 bases, with 22 bases remaining between them. Germline values: CDR1 LNHNV, CDR2 YYDKDF (reference sequence). This chain's CDR3 is CATSSEEFGRVWTEAFF. For the CDR3, the DNA is TGTGCCACCAGCAGTGAAGAGTTCGGTAGGGTCTGGACTGAAGCTTTCTTT. Full variable domain (outside the CDR3, taken from reference TRBV15 and TRBJ1-1): DAMVIQNPRYQVTQFGKPVTLSCSQTLNHNVMYWYQQKSSQAPKLLFHYYDKDFNNEADTPDNFQSRRPNTSFCFLDIRSPGLGDTAMYLCATSSEEFGRVWTEAFFGQGTRLTVV.

In this sample, this clonotype turned up once. The chain couples TRBV7-2 to TRBJ1-5; no reliable D call. Per the germline V gene, CDR1 is SGHTA and CDR2 is FQGNSA. V lost 5 bases and J 16 bases, leaving 21 bases between the germline ends. This CDR3 has 13 amino acids. The CDR3 here is CASSPNPDQPRHF. The CDR3 bases are TGTGCCAGCAGCCCGAACCCCGATCAGCCCCGACATTTT.

This clonotype was seen only a few times. This chain uses TRBV28 with TRBJ2-3, with D unclear. The CDR3 is 12 amino acids. Germline V gene sequence: CDR1 MDHEN, CDR2 SYDVKM. V was pared by 6 bases and J by 4 bases, with 8 bases between. This CDR3 reads CASRGSPDTQYF. The CDR3 nucleotides read TGTGCCAGCAGAGGTTCTCCAGATACGCAGTATTTT.

V gene TRBV10-1 combines with J gene TRBJ2-1, with 9 bases aligning to TRBD2. The CDR3 totals 15 residues. V lost 0 bases, J lost 9 bases, and 6 bases stayed unmatched. Germline V CDR1 and CDR2: WNHNN, SYGVQD (reference sequence). CDR3 bases: TGCGCCAGCAGTGAGTCTCGCGGGGGGGTCGGTGAGCAGTTCTTC. Its protein product is CASSESRGGVGEQFF.

This clonotype appeared once. The chain combines TRBV28 with TRBJ2-5; the D gene is possibly TRBD2 (5 bases). Trimming cost V 1 base and J 2 bases, with 14 bases left between them. This CDR3 contains 16 residues. Per the germline V gene, CDR1 is MDHEN and CDR2 is SYDVKM. CDR3 bases: TGTGCCAGCAGTTTATTCCGCAGGAGGAAACAAGAGACCCAGTACTTC. Its translation: CASSLFRRRKQETQYF.

In this sample, this clonotype turned up a few times. This chain connects TRBV6-5 to TRBJ1-4; a possible D gene is TRBD1 (5 bases). The germline V gene has CDR1 MNHEY and CDR2 SVGAGI. V was shortened by 4 bases and J by 8 bases, with 17 bases between the two germline ends. CDR3 length: 15 residues. The CDR3 DNA reads TGTGCCAGCAGTTCCTTTTGGGGGTCCAGCGAAAAACTGTTTTTT. Residues: CASSSFWGSSEKLFF.

This clonotype was detected only a few times. The CDR3 DNA is TGTGCCACCAGTGATTTCCTAGCGGGCGCAGAGACCCAGTACTTC. As protein: CATSDFLAGAETQYF. The chain recombines TRBV24-1 with TRBJ2-5; TRBD2 matches at 8 bases. Germline assignment: CDR1 KGHDR and CDR2 SFDVKD. This CDR3 is built from 15 residues. The J segment lost 4 bases and the V segment lost 1 base, leaving 4 bases of the junction unmatched.

V and J are TRBV12-3 or TRBV12-4 and TRBJ2-7; D may match TRBD1 or TRBD2 (5 bases each). The CDR3 is 17 amino acids. V lost 5 bases and J 0 bases, leaving 20 bases between the germline ends. The CDR3 bases are TGTGCCAGCAGTACGGATTTTTGGGCAGGGACCTCCTACGAGCAGTACTTC. Translation gives CASSTDFWAGTSYEQYF.

The rearrangement joins TRBV30 to TRBJ2-2, with D tentatively TRBD2 (6 bases). The CDR3 is 14 amino acids. Per the germline V gene, CDR1 is GTSNPN and CDR2 is SVGIG (reference sequence). The V and J ends lost 0 bases and 5 bases respectively, with 10 bases between them. The CDR3 loop reads CAWSVPGGTGELFF. CDR3 in DNA: TGTGCCTGGAGTGTCCCCGGGGGTACCGGGGAGCTGTTTTTT.

The gene calls are TRBV11-2 and TRBJ1-5, with TRBD1 as a possible D gene (6 bases). This CDR3 is built from 19 residues. CDR1 SGHAT and CDR2 FQNNGV come from the germline V gene. V shed 0 bases and J shed 1 base, with 19 bases lying between them. The CDR3 here is CASSLDQGMISSSNQPQHF. CDR3 in DNA: TGTGCCAGCAGCTTAGATCAGGGGATGATCTCCTCGAGCAATCAGCCCCAGCATTTT.

In its sample, this clonotype was seen a few times. This sequence joins TRBV5-6 and TRBJ2-1; weak D call: TRBD2 (5 bases). V was clipped by 2 bases and J by 2 bases, with 11 bases between them. This CDR3 spans 15 amino acids. Germline V lookup: CDR1 SGHDT, CDR2 YYEEEE. CDR3 sequence: CASSFSGKTYNEQFF. Here the CDR3 DNA reads TGTGCCAGCAGCTTCTCGGGGAAAACCTACAATGAGCAGTTCTTC. Filled out from reference TRBV5-6 and TRBJ2-1, the complete variable domain reads DAGVTQSPTHLIKTRGQQVTLRCSPKSGHDTVSWYQQALGQGPQFIFQYYEEEERQRGNFPDRFSGHQFPNYSSELNVNALLLGDSALYLCASSFSGKTYNEQFFGPGTRLTVL.

The chain employs TRBV6-1 and TRBJ1-2; D gene ambiguous. V lost 6 bases and J 0 bases, leaving 17 bases between the germline ends. This CDR3 region has 16 residues. Looked up from germline, CDR1 is MNHNS and CDR2 is SASEGT. CDR3 residues: CASSLGRRSANYGYTF. The CDR3 DNA sequence: TGTGCCAGCAGCCTAGGGCGAAGATCAGCTAACTATGGCTACACCTTC.